Here is one TCR beta chain with its context. Measured with immunoSEQ multiplex PCR; TCRdb has only the in-frame clones, and not every one. The data hold about 79,000 clones, with 83% observed a single time. This sample was included in a study of neoadjuvant anti-PD-1 for oral cavity cancer. Across the study: Patients without progression got a fourth dose around day 43.

In germline, CDR1 is SGHNT, CDR2 YYREEE (reference sequence). Trimming took 4 bases from V and 2 from J; bases not matched to a gene: 3. CDR3 length: 15 residues. The sequences come from PBMCs, collected before nivolumab (anti-PD-1) treatment. The chain combines TRBV5-4 with TRBJ2-7; 13 bases agree with TRBD2. The receptor was isolated from a person between 40 and 85 years old with oral cavity squamous cell carcinoma. CDR3 nucleotides: TGTGCCAGCAGCCATGGGACTAGCGGGACCTACGAGCAGTACTTC. Amino acids: CASSHGTSGTYEQYF.